The rows below give T cell receptor beta chains drawn from one sample of a study of vaccination effects on CD4 cells after COVID-19. The antigens for these receptors are not known. Libraries were prepared by immunoSEQ multiplex PCR; TCRdb keeps only in-frame clonotypes and omits some of them. The repertoire holds 77,000 or so clones, with around 79% as singletons. The specimen comprised CD4+ T cells from PBMCs cultured with SARS-CoV-2 spike peptides, sampled before COVID-19 vaccination. The receptors derive from a human donor who received a COVID-19 vaccine. Both conserved end residues are part of each CDR3.

CDR3 length: 13
J gene: TRBJ1-5
V gene: TRBV6-5
CDR3 protein: CASSYGEGQPQHF

CDR3 length: 18
J gene: TRBJ2-4
V gene: TRBV4-1
CDR3 protein: CASSRQAQGEVAKNIQYF

CDR3 length: 14
J gene: TRBJ1-5
V gene: TRBV4-1
CDR3 protein: CASSERLSNQPQHF

CDR3 length: 17
J gene: TRBJ2-6
V gene: TRBV5-1
CDR3 protein: CASSPTGASSGANVLTF

CDR3 length: 14
J gene: TRBJ1-3
V gene: TRBV24-1
CDR3 protein: CATSEGSSGNTIYF

CDR3 length: 15
J gene: TRBJ2-6
V gene: TRBV30
CDR3 protein: CAWSISGSGANVLTF

CDR3 length: 16
J gene: TRBJ2-4
V gene: TRBV3-1/TRBV3-2
CDR3 protein: CASSQGRTVAKNIQYF

CDR3 length: 14
J gene: TRBJ2-1
V gene: TRBV19
CDR3 protein: CASSIRAAYNEQFF

CDR3 length: 15
J gene: TRBJ2-3
V gene: TRBV5-1
CDR3 protein: CASSLSSGALDTQYF

CDR3 length: 16
J gene: TRBJ1-2
V gene: TRBV7-2
CDR3 protein: CASSLVTPGQGFGYTF

CDR3 length: 13
J gene: TRBJ2-2
V gene: TRBV24-1
CDR3 protein: CATQPANTGELFF

CDR3 length: 14
J gene: TRBJ2-3
V gene: TRBV6-4
CDR3 protein: CASSDSRGADTQYF

CDR3 length: 14
J gene: TRBJ2-5
V gene: TRBV4-1
CDR3 protein: CASSQAGFRETQYF

CDR3 length: 14
J gene: TRBJ2-5
V gene: TRBV28
CDR3 protein: CASSQPGPASTQYF

CDR3 length: 18
J gene: TRBJ2-2
V gene: TRBV7-2
CDR3 protein: CASSLALRTARNTGELFF

CDR3 length: 15
J gene: TRBJ2-3
V gene: TRBV5-1
CDR3 protein: CASSLLGEFTDTQYF

CDR3 length: 18
J gene: TRBJ2-6
V gene: TRBV6-2/TRBV6-3
CDR3 protein: CASSLPAGTRGGANVLTF

CDR3 length: 15
J gene: TRBJ1-1
V gene: TRBV7-2
CDR3 protein: CASSLKGPRGGEAFF

CDR3 length: 15
J gene: TRBJ2-1
V gene: TRBV6-5
CDR3 protein: CASSTTGTTNNEQFF

CDR3 length: 12
J gene: TRBJ1-4
V gene: TRBV28
CDR3 protein: CASIKAKGKLFF

CDR3 length: 14
J gene: TRBJ1-3
V gene: TRBV5-1
CDR3 protein: CASSLGQSGNTIYF

CDR3 length: 17
J gene: TRBJ2-1
V gene: TRBV7-2
CDR3 protein: CASSSPRAGRTYNEQFF

CDR3 length: 15
J gene: TRBJ1-2
V gene: TRBV29-1
CDR3 protein: CSVDPGTGMGYGYTF

CDR3 length: 15
J gene: TRBJ1-1
V gene: TRBV7-2
CDR3 protein: CASSLGSSVPTEAFF

CDR3 length: 14
J gene: TRBJ1-1
V gene: TRBV5-1
CDR3 protein: CASSLNIANTEAFF

CDR3 length: 13
J gene: TRBJ1-6
V gene: TRBV6-5
CDR3 protein: CASRQYSISPLHF

CDR3 length: 13
J gene: TRBJ1-2
V gene: TRBV6-1
CDR3 protein: CASSELIGAGYTF

CDR3 length: 15
J gene: TRBJ2-2
V gene: TRBV2
CDR3 protein: CASSLSGGNTGELFF

CDR3 length: 13
J gene: TRBJ1-2
V gene: TRBV30
CDR3 protein: CAVQRGRTDGYTF

CDR3 length: 14
J gene: TRBJ2-1
V gene: TRBV18
CDR3 protein: CASSPPTRESEQFF